Sequencing of this TCR beta chain was carried out in a study of T cell responses to AZD1222 COVID-19 vaccine. CDR3 size: 15 residues. Germline V gives CDR1 MDHEN, CDR2 SYDVKM. Trimming removed 6 bases from V and 2 bases from J; junction bases left unmatched: 5. TCRdb keeps only in-frame clones here, not all; method: immunoSEQ multiplex PCR. The sample records more than 100,000 clones, approximately 86% being singletons. Specimen: peripheral blood, collected 28 days after the second AZD1222 dose. V usage is TRBV28 and J usage is TRBJ1-5, with 9 bases fitting TRBD1. The sequence was collected from an adult who received the AZD1222 COVID-19 vaccine. The CDR3 nucleotides read TGTGCCAGCAGGTTACAGGGGGCTGGCAATCAGCCCCAGCATTTT. This translates into CASRLQGAGNQPQHF.